This TCR beta chain stems from a study of T cells in Graves' hyperthyroidism and ophthalmopathy. Study-level findings and limits: Blood also showed most of the thyroid clonotypes that were expanded above 0.001.

Amplification of TCR beta CDR3 regions was performed using RNA transcripts as template. Carried out on the TCR CDR3, a first-round RT-PCR used the HTBI primer set. TCRdb processed the multiplex PCR reads anew with MiXCR; each CDR3 protein has one entry. This table has hundreds of thousands of distinct CDR3 sequences, around 20% appearing once. Germline-derived CDR1 and CDR2 are LNHDA and SQIVND (reference sequence). This CDR3 has 15 residues. A note on this clonotype: Its target is unknown. One end of the junction is discordant with germline, which a read error may explain.

Patients aged 18 to 65 with hyperthyroidism were newly diagnosed, with duration under 2 months. Exclusions: uncontrolled infection, other autoimmune disease, pregnancy, lactation. The source material was blood. This rearrangement joins TRBV19 to TRBJ2-3; TRBD2 might be the D (6 bases). The clonotype originates from a woman in her 50s with Graves' hyperthyroidism that later progressed to Graves' ophthalmopathy. The CDR3 is CASSSSGGRTGTQYF. Written as DNA, the CDR3 is TGTGCCAGTAGTAGTAGCGGAGGGCGAACAGGTACGCAGTATTTT.